Each of the 21 T cell receptor beta chains below was sequenced from the same sample in a study of blood T cell repertoires in COVID-19. The data were produced by immunoSEQ multiplex PCR, yet TCRdb's version contains in-frame clones alone and is incomplete. The sample has about 400,000 clones, roughly 89% seen once. The sequenced sample was PBMCs or T cells enriched from blood (not recorded which). These receptors were taken from a woman aged 50 to 60 who had recovered from COVID-19.

The chain links TRBV7-9 to TRBJ1-2; D is uncertain. The V end lost 3 bases, the J end lost 13 bases, and 9 bases lay between the germline ends. CDR1 SEHNR and CDR2 FQNEAQ come from the germline V gene (reference sequence). This CDR3 is built from 10 residues. The CDR3 coding sequence is TGTGCCAGCAGCTTTTCCGAGCTCACCTTC. Translation gives CASSFSELTF.

The V gene is TRBV28, the J gene TRBJ1-6; 7 nucleotides match TRBD1. Germline values: CDR1 MDHEN, CDR2 SYDVKM. J lost 5 bases, V lost 5 bases, and 3 bases had no gene match. This CDR3 spans 14 amino acids. The CDR3 loop reads CASSEQGNNSPLHF. Here the CDR3 DNA reads TGTGCCAGCAGTGAACAGGGGAATAATTCACCCCTCCACTTT.

This chain joins TRBV7-2 and TRBJ2-2, with 9 positions matching TRBD1. The CDR3 loop spans 15 amino acids. CDR1 SGHTA and CDR2 FQGNSA come from the germline V gene. V was clipped by 5 bases and J by 6 bases; unmatched bases: 7. CDR3 sequence (DNA): TGTGCCAGCAGCGGACCTACAGGGGGCGCCGGGGAGCTGTTTTTT. Its translation: CASSGPTGGAGELFF.

This clone was recorded a few times. The rearrangement links TRBV6-5 to TRBJ1-1, with 10 bases that match TRBD1. Trimming took 2 bases from V and 5 from J; bases not matched to a gene: 2. Germline V gene data show CDR1 as MNHEY and CDR2 as SVGAGI. The CDR3 contains 14 residues. The CDR3: CASSYRTGGTEAFF. The CDR3 DNA follows: TGTGCCAGCAGTTACCGGACAGGGGGTACTGAAGCTTTCTTT.

V is TRBV24-1 and J is TRBJ2-1; 7 nucleotides match TRBD1. This CDR3 has 13 residues. V gave up 8 bases and J gave up 9 bases; unmatched junction bases: 9. In germline, CDR1 is KGHDR, CDR2 SFDVKD. The CDR3 here is CATIWTGIPEQFF. In DNA form, the CDR3 reads TGTGCCACCATATGGACAGGTATCCCTGAGCAGTTCTTC.

V and J are TRBV9 and TRBJ1-1, with a tentative D call TRBD1 (5 bases). V was pared by 1 base and J by 6 bases, with 7 bases between. CDR1 is SGDLS, CDR2 YYNGEE, per germline. This CDR3 is built from 12 residues. CDR3 coding DNA: TGTGCCAGCAGCGTAATAGGGGCTGAAGCTTTCTTT. It specifies CASSVIGAEAFF.

The chain is built from TRBV4-1 and TRBJ1-2; 8 bases are shared with TRBD1. CDR3 size: 15 residues. Germline loops: CDR1 MGHRA, CDR2 YSYEKL. With V trimmed by 0 bases and J by 2 bases, 2 bases remained unmatched. This CDR3 is CASSQDQGANYGYTF. DNA for the CDR3: TGCGCCAGCAGCCAAGACCAGGGGGCGAACTATGGCTACACCTTC.

This chain connects TRBV19 to TRBJ1-6; 7 bases fit TRBD1. Germline V gene lookup returns CDR1 LNHDA and CDR2 SQIVND (reference sequence). With 9 bases clipped from V and 2 bases from J, the junction kept 7 bases outside the gene matches. The CDR3 runs to 15 residues. In nucleotides, the CDR3 is TGTGCCAGCGCTACCGACAGGGCCTATAATTCACCCCTCCACTTT. It specifies CASATDRAYNSPLHF.

The J gene is TRBJ2-3, the V gene TRBV5-6, with D possibly being TRBD2 (6 bases). This CDR3 is built from 12 residues. Between the trimmed V and J ends, which lost 5 bases and 6 bases, there was a span of 10 bases. CDR1 SGHDT and CDR2 YYEEEE come from the germline V gene. As DNA, the CDR3 is TGTGCCAGCAGTTTACGGGGGGATACGCAGTATTTT. Translated, it gives CASSLRGDTQYF.

The chain has TRBV11-3 and TRBJ2-2; D gene uncertain. Trimming removed 4 bases at V and 0 bases at J, with 9 bases between. The CDR3 is 15 amino acids. From germline, CDR1 is SGHNT and CDR2 YENEEA. CDR3 nucleotide sequence: TGTGCCAGCAGCTGGTCCAGCGCGAACACCGGGGAGCTGTTTTTT. Amino acids: CASSWSSANTGELFF.

This chain uses TRBV11-3 with TRBJ1-1, with D uncertain. Trimming cost V 10 bases and J 0 bases, with 3 bases left between them. Germline V gives CDR1 SGHNT, CDR2 YENEEA. The CDR3 totals 10 residues. CDR3 sequence reads: CAIMNTEAFF. In DNA, the CDR3 is TGTGCCATCATGAACACTGAAGCTTTCTTT.

This chain links TRBV28 with TRBJ2-3, with a tentative D call TRBD2 (5 bases). This CDR3 is built from 15 residues. The V end was cut by 4 bases, the J end by 2 bases, with 13 bases between. CDR1 and CDR2 (germline): MDHEN, SYDVKM. The CDR3 region has the DNA TGTGCCAGCAGTTCCGGAGGAGGCCTCACAGATACGCAGTATTTT. Amino acids: CASSSGGGLTDTQYF. The complete variable domain, with remaining parts taken from reference TRBV28 and TRBJ2-3, reads DVKVTQSSRYLVKRTGEKVFLECVQDMDHENMFWYRQDPGLGLRLIYFSYDVKMKEKGDIPEGYSVSREKKERFSLILESASTNQTSMYLCASSSGGGLTDTQYFGPGTRLTVL.

On this clone itself: One junction end disagrees with the germline gene, perhaps due to a read error. The CDR3 nucleotides read TGTGCCAGCAGTTTAGGGTGGCAAAACACCATATATTTT. It codes for CASSLGWQNTIYF. The chain couples TRBV7-2 to TRBJ1-3; D uncertain. This CDR3 region has 13 residues. CDR1 and CDR2 from the germline V gene are SGHTA and FQGNSA.

The chain couples TRBV19 to TRBJ1-5, with D hard to call. The germline gives CDR1 LNHDA, CDR2 SQIVND (reference sequence). V was shortened by 5 bases and J by 2 bases, with 16 bases between the two germline ends. The CDR3 covers 16 residues. This CDR3 is CASSSRIEHRNQPQHF. CDR3 sequence (DNA): TGTGCCAGTAGTTCCCGAATTGAACACCGCAATCAGCCCCAGCATTTT.

This clone was recorded at least ten times. The chain combines TRBV6-4 with TRBJ2-3; 11 positions agree with TRBD2. This CDR3 is 14 amino acids long. Germline loops: CDR1 MRHNA, CDR2 SNTAGT. Trimming cost V 7 bases and J 2 bases; bases outside gene matches: 2. The CDR3 nucleotides are TGTGCCAGCAATAGCGGGGGGGCCACAGATACGCAGTATTTT. Translated: CASNSGGATDTQYF.

CDR3 protein: CASSLGYGGQNQPQHF. The CDR3 DNA reads TGTGCCAGCAGCTTAGGGTACGGGGGACAGAATCAGCCCCAGCATTTT. This chain uses TRBV7-2 with TRBJ1-5; 7 bases map to TRBD1. The CDR3 extends over 16 amino acids. Per the germline V gene, CDR1 is SGHTA and CDR2 is FQGNSA. Unmatched junction bases numbered 7, after V lost 1 base and J lost 4 bases.

V gene TRBV19 combines with J gene TRBJ2-1; 8 bases fit TRBD2. With V trimmed by 8 bases and J by 5 bases, 8 bases remained unmatched. This CDR3 has 14 residues. Germline lookup yields CDR1 LNHDA and CDR2 SQIVND (reference sequence). In DNA, the CDR3 is TGTGCCAGTGAAGGGACTAGTTGGAACAATGAGCAGTTCTTC. Its protein product is CASEGTSWNNEQFF.

The V call is TRBV6-5, the J call TRBJ1-1; D is uncertain. V lost 5 bases to trimming and J lost 4 bases, with 8 bases between them. CDR1 and CDR2 (germline): MNHEY, SVGAGI. This CDR3 is built from 12 residues. CDR3 DNA: TGTGCCAGCAGTCCGAGTGGCACTGAAGCTTTCTTT. Translating gives CASSPSGTEAFF.

V gene TRBV7-2 combines with J gene TRBJ2-3; TRBD1 matches 8 bases. In germline, CDR1 is SGHTA, CDR2 FQGNSA. The CDR3 extends over 15 amino acids. V lost 5 bases to trimming and J lost 0 bases; unmatched junction nucleotides: 4. CDR3 coding DNA: TGTGCCAGCAGCCGCCGGGACAGGAGCACAGATACGCAGTATTTT. Protein: CASSRRDRSTDTQYF.

The chain has TRBV30 and TRBJ1-4, with TRBD1 matching 10 bases. The length of the CDR3 is 13 residues. CDR1 and CDR2 (germline): GTSNPN, SVGIG (reference sequence). J gave up 8 bases and V 4 bases, and 4 bases lay outside the gene matches. DNA for the CDR3: TGTGCCTGGACCAGGGACAGGGGCGAAAAACTGTTTTTT. Protein: CAWTRDRGEKLFF.

This clone was counted a single time. The chain employs TRBV5-8 and TRBJ1-2; 10 nucleotides agree with TRBD1. The CDR3 length is 13 residues. Trimming cost V 7 bases and J 6 bases; bases outside gene matches: 6. Germline CDR1 and CDR2: SGHTS and YDEGEE. CDR3 protein: CASATDRGNGYTF. The CDR3 region has the DNA TGTGCCAGCGCTACGGACAGGGGGAATGGCTACACCTTC.